These 30 T cell receptor beta chains originate from one sample sequenced in a study of radiotherapy plus CTLA-4 blockade in lung cancer. The repertoire was sequenced with immunoSEQ multiplex PCR; TCRdb's copy has only in-frame clones and lacks some. The sample holds tens of thousands of clones, 70% to 80% seen once. The sample in question was peripheral blood, obtained from a patient treated with radiotherapy plus ipilimumab. The receptor source for this set is a human donor with non-small cell lung cancer whose response to radiotherapy plus ipilimumab could not be evaluated.

The chain has TRBV15 and TRBJ1-1; D call uncertain. The V and J ends lost 0 bases and 6 bases respectively, with 5 bases between them. Germline V lookup: CDR1 LNHNV, CDR2 YYDKDF (reference sequence). There are 12 residues in the CDR3. The CDR3 nucleotides read TGTGCCACCAGCAGAGATCGTGCTGAAGCTTTCTTT. Protein: CATSRDRAEAFF.

This clone occurred a few times. The chain joins TRBV7-9 to TRBJ2-7; no clear D. The CDR3 extends over 14 amino acids. The ends were cut back, 5 bases at V and 4 bases at J, with 15 bases in the middle. CDR1 is SEHNR and CDR2 is FQNEAQ in the germline V gene (reference sequence). Here the CDR3 reads CASSNVERRYEQYF. The CDR3 DNA sequence: TGTGCCAGCAGCAATGTGGAGCGCAGATACGAGCAGTACTTC.

J is TRBJ2-5 and V is TRBV5-1, with D perhaps matching TRBD1 (5 bases). CDR1 and CDR2 (germline): SGHRS, YFSETQ. CDR3 size: 16 residues. V gave up 1 base and J gave up 4 bases, with 17 bases separating them. In nucleotides, the CDR3 is TGCGCCAGCAGCTTGTGGGGCCAGGCCATGCGAGAGACCCAGTACTTC. It encodes CASSLWGQAMRETQYF.

A few counts support this clone. J is TRBJ1-4 and V is TRBV5-1; the D gene is possibly TRBD1 (6 bases). The V and J ends lost 1 base and 8 bases respectively, with 15 bases between them. Germline V gene lookup returns CDR1 SGHRS and CDR2 YFSETQ. This CDR3 is built from 15 residues. CDR3 sequence: CASSLLDSRGEKLFF. The CDR3 DNA follows: TGCGCCAGCAGCTTGTTGGACAGCCGCGGGGAAAAACTGTTTTTT. Drawing the rest from reference TRBV5-1 and TRBJ1-4, the complete variable domain is KAGVTQTPRYLIKTRGQQVTLSCSPISGHRSVSWYQQTPGQGLQFLFEYFSETQRNKGNFPGRFSGRQFSNSRSEMNVSTLELGDSALYLCASSLLDSRGEKLFFGSGTQLSVL.

This clone came up a few times. The chain combines TRBV5-6 with TRBJ2-1; the match to TRBD1 covers 11 bases. This CDR3 contains 15 residues. Trimming took 4 bases from V and 7 from J; bases not matched to a gene: 7. Per germline, CDR1 SGHDT and CDR2 YYEEEE. The CDR3 loop reads CASSLGGQGGNEQFF. For the CDR3, the DNA is TGTGCCAGCAGCCTGGGGGGACAGGGGGGGAATGAGCAGTTCTTC. Full variable domain (rest looked up from reference TRBV5-6 and TRBJ2-1): DAGVTQSPTHLIKTRGQQVTLRCSPKSGHDTVSWYQQALGQGPQFIFQYYEEEERQRGNFPDRFSGHQFPNYSSELNVNALLLGDSALYLCASSLGGQGGNEQFFGPGTRLTVL.

The gene calls are TRBV10-2 and TRBJ2-1; 7 nucleotides line up with TRBD1. From germline, CDR1 is WSHSY and CDR2 SAAADI. This CDR3 is built from 13 residues. With V trimmed by 5 bases and J by 7 bases, 5 bases remained unmatched. The CDR3 DNA reads TGCGCCAGCAGTCCCGGGACAGCTAATGAGCAGTTCTTC. Amino acid sequence: CASSPGTANEQFF.

This chain links TRBV29-1 with TRBJ2-1; TRBD1 aligns across 7 bases. The CDR3 totals 16 residues. Germline values: CDR1 SQVTM, CDR2 ANQGSEA. V dropped 0 bases and J dropped 4; count of bases not matched to a gene: 9. The CDR3 sequence: CSVEDPIDREYNEQFF. The CDR3 nucleotides are TGCAGCGTTGAAGATCCAATCGACAGGGAGTACAATGAGCAGTTCTTC.

Of note for this clone: Compared with germline, one end of the junction differs, possibly owing to a read error. The chain joins TRBV5-6 to TRBJ2-7, with 8 bases aligning to TRBD2. The CDR3 contains 18 residues. Looked up from germline, CDR1 is SGHDT and CDR2 is YYEEEE. CDR3 loop: CASSLATYSGNPHYGQYF. The DNA of the CDR3 is TGTGCCAGCAGCTTGGCTACCTATAGCGGGAACCCCCACTACGGGCAGTACTTC.

This rearrangement joins TRBV19 to TRBJ1-5; D unclear. V was shortened by 6 bases and J by 2 bases, with 14 bases between the two germline ends. Germline CDR1 is LNHDA and CDR2 is SQIVND (reference sequence). CDR3 length: 15 residues. The CDR3 loop reads CASRKNDRGNQPQHF. The CDR3 DNA sequence: TGTGCCAGTAGGAAAAATGACCGGGGCAATCAGCCCCAGCATTTT. Complete variable domain (other parts from reference TRBV19 and TRBJ1-5): DGGITQSPKYLFRKEGQNVTLSCEQNLNHDAMYWYRQDPGQGLRLIYYSQIVNDFQKGDIAEGYSVSREKKESFPLTVTSAQKNPTAFYLCASRKNDRGNQPQHFGDGTRLSIL.

There are a few counts of this clone. This rearrangement joins TRBV5-4 to TRBJ2-3, with 9 nucleotides matching TRBD1. With 5 bases clipped from V and 8 bases from J, the junction kept 6 bases outside the gene matches. The CDR3 extends over 13 amino acids. Germline lookup yields CDR1 SGHNT and CDR2 YYREEE (reference sequence). The CDR3 region is CASRQGASITQYF. The CDR3 nucleotides are TGTGCCAGCAGACAGGGGGCTTCTATTACGCAGTATTTT.

The V gene is TRBV9, the J gene TRBJ1-3, with D possibly matching TRBD1 (6 bases). The CDR3 runs to 16 residues. Germline CDR1 SGDLS, CDR2 YYNGEE. With 4 bases removed from V and 4 bases from J, the gap between germline ends came to 18 bases. Here the CDR3 reads CASSFRPGDSGNTIYF. In nucleotides, the CDR3 is TGTGCCAGCAGCTTCAGGCCAGGGGATTCGGGAAACACCATATATTTT.

V and J are TRBV4-2 and TRBJ1-1, with 7 bases that match TRBD1. Germline assignment: CDR1 LGHNA and CDR2 YNFKEQ. Trimming took 1 base from V and 3 from J; bases not matched to a gene: 14. This CDR3 comprises 18 residues. CDR3 nucleotides: TGTGCCAGCAGCCAAGTGGGAAAGGGGGCGGGATCGTACACTGAAGCTTTCTTT. It codes for CASSQVGKGAGSYTEAFF.

The chain employs TRBV6-5 and TRBJ2-7; 8 nucleotides line up with TRBD1. Germline CDR1 reads MNHEY; CDR2 reads SVGAGI. The CDR3 has 14 residues. J was trimmed by 2 bases and V by 10 bases; bases with no gene match: 10. The chain's CDR3 is CATAHRQGPYEQYF. DNA of the CDR3: TGTGCCACCGCTCACCGACAGGGGCCCTACGAGCAGTACTTC.

This sequence joins TRBV4-1 and TRBJ1-3, with 7 bases lining up with TRBD1. CDR1 and CDR2 (germline): MGHRA, YSYEKL. Unmatched junction bases numbered 9, after V lost 1 base and J lost 0 bases. CDR3 length equals 18 residues. This CDR3 reads CASSQGRQGKGSGNTIYF. The DNA of the CDR3 is TGCGCCAGCAGCCAAGGCCGACAGGGAAAGGGCTCTGGAAACACCATATATTTT.

This clone was counted a few times. V gene TRBV5-5 combines with J gene TRBJ2-7; 7 bases align to TRBD1. V lost 4 bases and J lost 3; bases outside the gene matches: 4. This CDR3 is 13 amino acids long. Germline CDR1 is SGHKS and CDR2 is YYEKEE (reference sequence). CDR3 sequence: CASSPGQFYEQYF. Here the CDR3 DNA reads TGTGCCAGCAGCCCGGGACAGTTCTACGAGCAGTACTTC.

Comment on this clone: At one end, the junction sequence differs from germline, possibly due to a read error. This chain uses TRBV28 with TRBJ1-4; 10 nucleotides match TRBD1. The V gene's germline CDR1 is MDHEN and CDR2 SYDVKM. The CDR3 extends over 11 amino acids. CDR3 coding DNA: TGTGCCAGCAGTGACAGGGGGCGCGTAATTTTT. Encoded protein: CASSDRGRVIF.

This chain links TRBV7-9 with TRBJ1-5, with TRBD1 as a possible D gene (6 bases). The germline CDR1 and CDR2 sequences are SEHNR and FQNEAQ (reference sequence). The CDR3 totals 16 residues. V was pared by 5 bases and J by 0 bases, with 14 bases between. As DNA, the CDR3 is TGTGCCAGCAGCCCCGGGGGGGGGCCTAGCAATCAGCCCCAGCATTTT. Its protein product is CASSPGGGPSNQPQHF.

This clone was recorded only once. This rearrangement joins TRBV28 to TRBJ2-7; TRBD2 aligns across 8 bases. V lost 4 bases and J lost 2; bases outside the gene matches: 7. The CDR3 has 15 residues. Germline V gene sequence: CDR1 MDHEN, CDR2 SYDVKM. CDR3 residues: CASSSKRGLPYEQYF. The DNA for the CDR3 is TGTGCCAGCAGTTCCAAGCGGGGGTTACCCTACGAGCAGTACTTC. Using reference TRBV28 and TRBJ2-7 for the parts outside the CDR3, the full variable domain is DVKVTQSSRYLVKRTGEKVFLECVQDMDHENMFWYRQDPGLGLRLIYFSYDVKMKEKGDIPEGYSVSREKKERFSLILESASTNQTSMYLCASSSKRGLPYEQYFGPGTRLTVT.

The chain combines TRBV7-8 with TRBJ2-7, with TRBD2 as a possible D gene (6 bases). The CDR3 has 15 residues. The V end was cut by 5 bases, the J end by 4 bases, with 18 bases between. CDR1 and CDR2 from the germline V gene are SGHVS and FQNEAQ. The CDR3 sequence is CASSPQLGGGYEQYF. DNA of the CDR3: TGTGCCAGCAGCCCCCAGCTAGGTGGGGGGTACGAGCAGTACTTC.

Note on this clone: At one end, the junction sequence differs from germline, possibly due to a read error. The rearrangement uses TRBV6-5 and TRBJ2-5; D unclear. Germline CDR1 reads MNHEY; CDR2 reads SVGAGI. The CDR3 is 12 residues long. The CDR3 here is CASSAREETRYF. Written as DNA, the CDR3 is TGTGCCAGCAGTGCTAGAGAAGAGACCCGGTACTTC.

The chain is built from TRBV19 and TRBJ1-3, with TRBD1 matching 7 bases. Germline V CDR1 and CDR2: LNHDA, SQIVND (reference sequence). The CDR3 covers 14 residues. J gave up 0 bases and V 7 bases, and 3 bases lay outside the gene matches. The CDR3: CASISGGSGNTIYF. In DNA form, the CDR3 reads TGTGCCAGTATATCAGGGGGCTCTGGAAACACCATATATTTT. Variable domain in full (rest from reference TRBV19 and TRBJ1-3): DGGITQSPKYLFRKEGQNVTLSCEQNLNHDAMYWYRQDPGQGLRLIYYSQIVNDFQKGDIAEGYSVSREKKESFPLTVTSAQKNPTAFYLCASISGGSGNTIYFGEGSWLTVV.

This sequence joins TRBV18 and TRBJ2-5, with 7 bases identical to TRBD2. CDR3 size: 11 residues. The germline V gene has CDR1 KGHSH and CDR2 LQKENI. Trimming removed 6 bases from V and 5 bases from J; junction bases left unmatched: 0. CDR3 sequence: CASSRGETQYF. The CDR3 region has the DNA TGTGCCAGCTCGCGGGGGGAGACCCAGTACTTC.

This clone was counted a single time. V is TRBV5-6 and J is TRBJ1-5; perhaps TRBD1 as D (5 bases). CDR3 size: 15 residues. Trimming cost V 6 bases and J 7 bases, with 20 bases left between them. Germline V gives CDR1 SGHDT, CDR2 YYEEEE. The CDR3 loop is CASKRQGRNDQPQHF. DNA for the CDR3: TGTGCCAGCAAGAGGCAGGGAAGAAACGACCAGCCCCAGCATTTT.

This rearrangement joins TRBV5-5 to TRBJ2-7; 9 nucleotides match TRBD2. J gave up 3 bases and V 0 bases, and 4 bases lay outside the gene matches. The CDR3 has 15 residues. Looked up from germline, CDR1 is SGHKS and CDR2 is YYEKEE (reference sequence). CDR3 region: CASSLASGTFYEQYF. CDR3 coding DNA: TGTGCCAGCAGCTTGGCTAGCGGGACCTTCTACGAGCAGTACTTC.

The V and J genes are TRBV30 and TRBJ2-5; D perhaps matches TRBD2 (6 bases). The germline V gene encodes CDR1 GTSNPN and CDR2 SVGIG (reference sequence). The CDR3 is 13 residues long. V lost 4 bases, J lost 5 bases, and 14 bases lay in between. CDR3 residues: CAWKRRARETQYF. The CDR3 DNA reads as TGTGCCTGGAAGCGGAGGGCCCGTGAGACCCAGTACTTC.

Only a few counts were recorded for this clone. The chain has TRBV5-3 and TRBJ1-3; D remains ambiguous. TRBV5-3 is filed as an ORF, its function uncertain. The CDR3 has 12 residues. V was pared by 4 bases and J by 8 bases, with 10 bases between. The CDR3 sequence: CARSRRVYTIYF. CDR3 DNA: TGTGCCAGAAGCCGACGGGTATACACCATATATTTT.

This chain links TRBV27 with TRBJ2-7; TRBD2 agrees at 7 bases. The CDR3 extends over 14 amino acids. CDR1 is MNHEY, CDR2 SMNVEV, per germline (reference sequence). After removal of 5 bases from V and 0 bases from J, the junction contained 4 bases not matched to a gene. CDR3 in amino acids: CASSLAECSYEQYF. CDR3 DNA sequence: TGTGCCAGCAGTCTAGCGGAGTGCTCCTACGAGCAGTACTTC.

By share of the sample, this clone is medium-sized. This chain links TRBV7-6 with TRBJ1-3; 9 bases match TRBD1. This CDR3 is 16 amino acids long. Trimming took 2 bases from V and 1 from J; bases not matched to a gene: 3. Germline-derived CDR1 and CDR2 are SGHVS and FNYEAQ. In DNA, the CDR3 is TGTGCCAGCAGCTTACCCGGGACAGGGTCTGGAAACACCATATATTTT. This codes for CASSLPGTGSGNTIYF.

The chain combines TRBV7-9 with TRBJ1-1; D gene uncertain. The length of the CDR3 is 14 residues. Per germline, CDR1 SEHNR and CDR2 FQNEAQ (reference sequence). Deletions cut 5 bases from V and 3 bases from J, with 13 bases between. The CDR3 coding sequence is TGTGCCAGCAGCGCCTTTCGGAGGCACACTGAAGCTTTCTTT. Protein product: CASSAFRRHTEAFF.

This sequence joins TRBV4-1 and TRBJ2-7; TRBD1 might be the D (5 bases). The CDR3 has 16 amino acids. Per germline, CDR1 MGHRA and CDR2 YSYEKL. With 3 bases removed from V and 1 base from J, the gap between germline ends came to 16 bases. Here the CDR3 DNA reads TGCGCCAGCAGCCAGGGGTTGGGGCTGACTTCCTACGAGCAGTACTTC. This translates into CASSQGLGLTSYEQYF.